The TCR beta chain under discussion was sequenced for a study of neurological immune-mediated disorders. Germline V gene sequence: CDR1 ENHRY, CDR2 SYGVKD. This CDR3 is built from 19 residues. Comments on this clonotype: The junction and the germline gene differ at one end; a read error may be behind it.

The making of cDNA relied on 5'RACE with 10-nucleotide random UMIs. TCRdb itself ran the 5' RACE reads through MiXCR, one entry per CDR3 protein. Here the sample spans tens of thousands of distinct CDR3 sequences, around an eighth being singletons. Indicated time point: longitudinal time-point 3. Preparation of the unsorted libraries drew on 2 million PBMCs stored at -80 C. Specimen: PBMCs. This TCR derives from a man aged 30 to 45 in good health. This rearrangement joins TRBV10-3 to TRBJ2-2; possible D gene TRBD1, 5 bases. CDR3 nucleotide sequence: TGTACCATCCATGCAGGACACGTTCTCAAGTTCGCGAACACCGGGGAGCTGTTTTTT. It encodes CTIHAGHVLKFANTGELFF.